Listed below are T cell receptor beta chains from one sample, sequenced in a study of CD8 T cells in Susac syndrome. MiXCR, run by TCRdb on the immunoSEQ multiplex PCR reads, gives a single entry per CDR3 protein. The repertoire has 150,000 to 200,000 distinct CDR3 sequences, approximately 94% of them found once; the top ten carry 0.085% to 0.13%. The sequencing input was CD4+ T cells from PBMCs. The origin of the receptors is a human donor in good health. Both conserved end residues are part of each CDR3. D genes are given only for firm matches. Where a row states a size, it is once, few, many or the class of an expanded clone; other rows omit it.

j_call | d_call | clone_size | v_call | cdr3_aa | cdr3_nt
TRBJ1-4 | - | - | TRBV20-1 | CSAGVFELGHTNEKLFF | TGCAGTGCCGGTGTATTTGAGTTGGGGCACACGAATGAAAAACTGTTTTTT
TRBJ2-3 | TRBD1 | - | TRBV7-3 | CASSGGTGAAQYF | TGTGCCAGCAGCGGGGGGACAGGAGCCGCGCAGTATTTT
TRBJ2-1 | TRBD2 | - | TRBV29-1 | CSVAAGGYNEQFF | TGCAGCGTTGCAGCGGGAGGGTACAATGAGCAGTTCTTC
TRBJ1-1 | - | - | TRBV20-1 | CSAKRWGEAFF | TGCAGTGCCAAAAGGTGGGGGGAAGCTTTCTTT
TRBJ2-5 | - | - | TRBV11-1 | CASSLTNQETQYF | TGTGCCAGCAGCTTGACTAACCAAGAGACCCAGTACTTC
TRBJ1-5 | TRBD1 | - | TRBV6-4 | CASSGQGADQPQHF | TGTGCCAGCAGTGGACAGGGGGCTGATCAGCCCCAGCATTTT
TRBJ2-2 | TRBD2 | - | TRBV15 | CATSIGLANTGELFF | TGTGCCACCAGCATAGGACTAGCGAACACCGGGGAGCTGTTTTTT
TRBJ2-1 | TRBD1 | - | TRBV24-1 | CATSDRTGGNYNEQFF | TGTGCCACCAGTGATCGGACAGGGGGAAACTACAATGAGCAGTTCTTC
TRBJ2-1 | TRBD2 | - | TRBV29-1 | CSLRTSGYNEQFF | TGCAGCCTGAGGACTAGCGGCTACAATGAGCAGTTCTTC
TRBJ2-3 | TRBD2 | - | TRBV24-1 | CATTSGRGTSTDTQYF | TGTGCCACCACTAGCGGGAGAGGGACTAGCACAGATACGCAGTATTTT
TRBJ2-5 | TRBD1 | - | TRBV29-1 | CSVGQGQETQYF | TGCAGCGTTGGACAGGGTCAAGAGACCCAGTACTTC
TRBJ2-5 | TRBD1 | - | TRBV29-1 | CSVGAGGKETQYF | TGCAGCGTTGGGGCAGGGGGAAAAGAGACCCAGTACTTC
TRBJ2-7 | TRBD1 | - | TRBV27 | CASRSVWPGQGYYEQYF | TGTGCCAGCAGGTCAGTATGGCCGGGACAGGGGTACTACGAGCAGTACTTC
TRBJ1-3 | - | - | TRBV6-5 | CASSYGGTHSGNTIYF | TGTGCCAGCAGTTACGGTGGGACACACTCTGGAAACACCATATATTTT
TRBJ1-5 | - | - | TRBV14 | CANCSRDKNQPQHF | TGTGCCAACTGTTCCCGGGACAAAAATCAGCCCCAGCATTTT
TRBJ1-1 | - | - | TRBV29-1 | CSVEGRGAGMTEAFF | TGCAGCGTCGAAGGACGGGGGGCCGGGATGACTGAAGCTTTCTTT
TRBJ2-7 | - | - | TRBV6-2/TRBV6-3 | CASTSGYEQYF | TGTGCCAGCACCTCGGGCTACGAGCAGTACTTC
TRBJ1-2 | TRBD1 | - | TRBV27 | CASSPRTGGSDGYTF | TGTGCCAGCAGTCCTCGGACAGGGGGCTCGGATGGCTACACCTTC
TRBJ2-4 | - | - | TRBV13 | CASSFSGTAKNIQYF | TGTGCCAGCAGCTTTAGCGGAACAGCCAAAAACATTCAGTACTTC
TRBJ2-7 | - | - | TRBV28 | CASGSRVPYEQYF | TGTGCCAGCGGATCAAGGGTACCCTACGAGCAGTACTTC
TRBJ1-1 | - | - | TRBV5-4 | CASSLWSKGNTEAFF | TGTGCCAGCAGCTTGTGGAGTAAGGGAAACACTGAAGCTTTCTTT
TRBJ1-2 | - | - | TRBV29-1 | CSVEEGSYGYTF | TGCAGCGTTGAGGAGGGGAGCTATGGCTACACCTTC
TRBJ2-7 | - | - | TRBV29-1 | CSVLDGTYEQYF | TGCAGCGTTTTAGACGGGACCTACGAGCAGTACTTC
TRBJ2-1 | - | - | TRBV5-1 | CASSVLASGEQFF | TGCGCCAGCAGCGTACTAGCTTCTGGTGAGCAGTTCTTC
TRBJ2-5 | - | - | TRBV4-2 | CASSQVGPAPETQYF | TGTGCCAGCAGCCAAGTCGGACCAGCGCCAGAGACCCAGTACTTC
TRBJ2-4 | - | once | TRBV12-3/TRBV12-4 | CASSLTKNIQYF | TGTGCCAGCAGTTTGACCAAAAACATTCAGTACTTC
TRBJ2-3 | TRBD2 | - | TRBV30 | CAWSIGRARQTDTQYF | TGTGCCTGGAGCATCGGGAGGGCCCGACAAACGGATACGCAGTATTTT
TRBJ2-3 | TRBD2 | - | TRBV12-3/TRBV12-4 | CASNGLAVDTQYF | TGTGCCAGCAACGGACTAGCCGTTGATACGCAGTATTTT
TRBJ1-2 | - | - | TRBV29-1 | CSVVQGYGYTF | TGCAGCGTTGTACAGGGCTATGGCTACACCTTC
TRBJ2-1 | TRBD2 | - | TRBV20-1 | CSAPTGLAAYNEQFF | TGCAGTGCCCCTACCGGACTAGCGGCTTACAATGAGCAGTTCTTC
TRBJ1-2 | - | - | TRBV7-9 | CASSFTRDGGYTF | TGTGCCAGCAGCTTCACACGGGACGGGGGCTACACCTTC
TRBJ2-5 | - | - | TRBV7-2 | CASSSDDVVETQYF | TGTGCCAGCAGCTCCGATGACGTTGTGGAGACCCAGTACTTC
TRBJ2-5 | TRBD2 | - | TRBV20-1 | CSAAGLAGRETQYF | TGCAGTGCCGCCGGACTAGCGGGAAGAGAGACCCAGTACTTC
TRBJ2-7 | TRBD1 | - | TRBV12-3/TRBV12-4 | CASSPTGSPSYEQYF | TGTGCCAGCAGTCCGACAGGGTCTCCATCCTACGAGCAGTACTTC
TRBJ2-1 | - | - | TRBV5-1 | CASSLGLLNEQFF | TGCGCCAGCAGCTTGGGGCTATTAAATGAGCAGTTCTTC
TRBJ2-1 | - | - | TRBV29-1 | CSVAEHNEQFF | TGCAGCGTTGCTGAGCACAATGAGCAGTTCTTC
TRBJ2-5 | TRBD2 | - | TRBV18 | CASSPRGLAGVETQYF | TGTGCCAGCTCACCACGGGGACTAGCGGGAGTGGAGACCCAGTACTTC
TRBJ2-5 | - | - | TRBV2 | CASSEQGRGRETQYF | TGTGCCAGCAGTGAACAGGGCAGGGGAAGGGAGACCCAGTACTTC
TRBJ2-3 | - | - | TRBV3-1 | CASSQDHRGGTDTQYF | TGTGCCAGCAGCCAAGATCACAGGGGGGGTACAGATACGCAGTATTTT
TRBJ2-1 | - | - | TRBV15 | CATSRVPREEQFF | TGTGCCACCAGCAGAGTACCACGGGAAGAGCAGTTCTTC
TRBJ2-2 | TRBD1 | - | TRBV28 | CASDSETGTGELFF | TGTGCCAGTGACTCCGAGACAGGGACCGGGGAGCTGTTTTTT
TRBJ2-1 | TRBD2 | - | TRBV29-1 | CSVPGTSGYNEQFF | TGCAGCGTGCCGGGGACTAGCGGATACAATGAGCAGTTCTTC
TRBJ2-3 | - | - | TRBV30 | CAWKQGTSTDTQYF | TGTGCCTGGAAGCAAGGGACTAGCACAGATACGCAGTATTTT
TRBJ1-2 | TRBD1 | - | TRBV30 | CARRPGTGEAYGYTF | TGTGCCCGCCGTCCCGGGACAGGGGAGGCCTATGGCTACACCTTC
TRBJ1-2 | TRBD1 | - | TRBV20-1 | CSANDRVRGDYGYTF | TGCAGTGCTAACGACAGGGTTAGGGGTGACTATGGCTACACCTTC
TRBJ2-1 | TRBD2 | - | TRBV6-2/TRBV6-3 | CASKDSGRGNEQFF | TGTGCCAGCAAGGATAGCGGGAGAGGCAATGAGCAGTTCTTC
TRBJ2-2 | - | once | TRBV2 | CASSEGLHTGELFF | TGTGCCAGCAGTGAAGGCTTACACACCGGGGAGCTGTTTTTT